This T cell receptor beta chain stems from a study of regulatory T cells in long-lasting Graves disease. As for time point: newly diagnosed GD, antithyroid drugs for less than 3 months. Scientists built the TCR library using RNA that was extracted from PBMCs. V gave up 6 bases and J gave up 5 bases, with 18 bases separating them. CDR3 length: 15 residues. In building TCR beta libraries, iRepertoire HTBI primers were used together with Arm-PCR of CDR3 regions. MiXCR was run by TCRdb on the multiplex PCR reads, yielding one entry per CDR3 protein. The sample records fewer than 500,000 distinct CDR3 sequences, 16% being singletons. These data were also filed under a second study, of T cells in Graves' hyperthyroidism and ophthalmopathy.

This chain links TRBV12-3 or TRBV12-4 with TRBJ2-3, with D possibly matching TRBD1 (5 bases). The specimen was peripheral blood mononuclear cells (PBMCs), collected at new diagnosis, from a patient treated with antithyroid drugs. The clonotype comes from a man between 40 and 49 years old with Graves disease. The CDR3: CASRHRTQGEDTQYF. The CDR3 nucleotides are TGTGCCAGCAGACACAGGACCCAAGGGGAAGATACGCAGTATTTT.